Below, 9 T cell receptor beta chains from the same sample are listed, as sequenced in a study of identical twins. TCRdb independently ran MiXCR on the 5' RACE reads; one entry per CDR3 protein. The sample yields under 250,000 distinct CDR3 sequences, 7.5% seen once. The data also belong to a second study, concerning yellow fever vaccine responses in identical twins.

Sequenced: CD8+ T cells sorted from blood. These receptors all stem from a woman younger than 35 in good health.

This clonotype showed up many times. The rearrangement uses TRBV7-8 and TRBJ2-2; TRBD1 matches 7 bases. The germline V gene has CDR1 SGHVS and CDR2 FQNEAQ. The CDR3 length is 15 residues. Trimming cost V 1 base and J 4 bases; bases outside gene matches: 3. Here the CDR3 reads CASSLGYRGTGELFF. The CDR3 region has the DNA TGTGCCAGCAGCTTAGGGTACAGGGGCACCGGGGAGCTGTTTTTT.

There are a few counts of this clonotype. The chain uses TRBV6-2 or TRBV6-3 and TRBJ2-7, with D hard to call. Trimming shortened V by 7 bases and J by 2 bases, and 9 bases separated the two germline ends. CDR1 and CDR2 from the germline V gene are MNHEY and SVGEGT. The CDR3 has 12 residues. CDR3 nucleotide sequence: TGTGCCAGCACTGCCGGAGCCTACGAGCAGTACTTC. Encoded protein: CASTAGAYEQYF.

The chain carries TRBV12-3 or TRBV12-4 and TRBJ1-3; D uncertain. The length of the CDR3 is 16 residues. V was pared by 5 bases and J by 0 bases, with 14 bases between. The CDR3 region has the DNA TGTGCCAGCAGTCCACGCGGACCGTACTCTGGAAACACCATATATTTT. It codes for CASSPRGPYSGNTIYF.

V usage is TRBV2 and J usage is TRBJ2-7; a possible D gene is TRBD1 (5 bases). V lost 1 base and J 2 bases, leaving 15 bases between the germline ends. The CDR3 extends over 16 amino acids. Germline lookup yields CDR1 SNHLY and CDR2 FYNNEI. CDR3 coding DNA: TGTGCCAGCAGTGAAGGGAGACAGATCAACCCCTACGAGCAGTACTTC. Amino acids: CASSEGRQINPYEQYF.

This clonotype was counted at least ten times. The chain links TRBV12-3 or TRBV12-4 to TRBJ1-2, with D perhaps matching TRBD1 (5 bases). V lost 3 bases and J 2 bases, leaving 13 bases between the germline ends. CDR3 length: 15 amino acids. This chain's CDR3 is CASSFTGAGNYGYTF. The CDR3, as DNA: TGTGCCAGCAGTTTCACCGGGGCAGGGAACTATGGCTACACCTTC.

This clonotype was seen at least ten times. The gene calls are TRBV28 and TRBJ2-4; tentative D call: TRBD2 (6 bases). Trimming took 5 bases from V and 0 from J, leaving 14 bases between them. The CDR3 extends over 16 amino acids. The V gene's germline CDR1 is MDHEN and CDR2 SYDVKM. This chain's CDR3 is CASSTRDSLAKNIQYF. The CDR3 bases are TGTGCCAGCAGTACTCGGGACTCCTTAGCCAAAAACATTCAGTACTTC.

The V and J genes are TRBV6-1 and TRBJ2-4; D is uncertain. The germline CDR1 and CDR2 sequences are MNHNS and SASEGT. The CDR3 runs to 17 residues. V was shortened by 5 bases and J by 2 bases, with 19 bases between the two germline ends. CDR3 amino acids: CASSTHPDDPTKNIQYF. CDR3 nucleotide sequence: TGTGCCAGCAGTACCCACCCGGACGATCCAACCAAAAACATTCAGTACTTC.

The table lists this clonotype with a few counts. The rearrangement joins TRBV4-1 to TRBJ1-1; possibly TRBD1 for D (6 bases). There are 12 residues in the CDR3. V was shortened by 6 bases and J by 4 bases, with 9 bases between the two germline ends. CDR1 is MGHRA and CDR2 is YSYEKL in the germline V gene. CDR3 nucleotides: TGCGCCAGCAGAGCAGGGGTCACTGAAGCTTTCTTT. It is translated as CASRAGVTEAFF.

This clonotype was observed at least ten times. The chain joins TRBV28 to TRBJ2-7; tentatively, D is TRBD2 (6 bases). CDR1 is MDHEN and CDR2 is SYDVKM in the germline V gene. The CDR3 has 15 residues. Trimming shortened V by 3 bases and J by 3 bases, and 15 bases separated the two germline ends. The CDR3: CASSLEAEGVYEQYF. The CDR3 DNA reads TGTGCCAGCAGTTTGGAGGCGGAGGGTGTCTACGAGCAGTACTTC.